The sequence of this T cell receptor (beta chain) was determined in a study of vaccination and CD4 T cells after COVID-19. Study as a whole: SARS-CoV-2 was confirmed by nasal swab PCR; disease was mild in some ten, severe in one. Participants got two doses of BNT162b2 or mRNA-1273 vaccine.

The Oncomine TCR Beta short-read assay was applied to DNA of cultured CD4+ T cells. Cultured CD4+ T cells were the source of extracted genomic DNA. TCRdb re-derived calls from the PCR reads in MiXCR, one entry per CDR3 protein. The sample includes about 25,000 distinct CDR3 sequences, roughly 49% of them seen just once. Treatment of the sample: 10-day PBMC culture with coronavirus spike peptide pools or control peptides (ViraFEST assay). This clonotype was counted once. Its antigen is still unknown. Germline assignment: CDR1 GTSNPN and CDR2 SVGIG (reference sequence). V lost 2 bases and J lost 6, with 8 bases in between. The CDR3 sequence is 13 residues long.

The TCR originated in a human donor who had recovered from COVID-19. Sample: CD4+ T cells from blood, cultured in vitro. This rearrangement joins TRBV30 to TRBJ1-6, with D hard to call. CDR3 bases: TGTGCCTGGAGTCGGGAAGTTAATTCACCCCTCCACTTT. Amino acids: CAWSREVNSPLHF.